The entry that follows covers one T cell receptor beta chain sequence. The antigen remains unidentified. The V gene lost 8 bases and the J gene lost 4 bases, with 15 bases spanning the gap. The CDR3 contains 13 residues. Per germline, CDR1 WSHSY and CDR2 SAAADI. This entry comes from a study of CD8+CD57+ T cells in acquired aplastic anemia. Study in general: Sorted CD4+ and CD8+ cell DNA averaged approximately 3 ug.

Genomic DNA, the template, was used for profiling of the TCR beta VDJ and CDR3. TCRdb passed the reads through MiXCR, listing each CDR3 protein once. The sample holds about 210,000 distinct CDR3 sequences, 61% seen once. Study-wide findings and caveats: Patients were compared with controls for CD8+ Simpson's diversity, and no significant difference emerged.

Sequencing was performed on sorted CD4+, CD8+, or CD8+CD57+ T cells (not recorded which) from PBMCs. This sequence originates from a human donor in good health. The chain has TRBV10-2 and TRBJ2-7, with D unclear. Written as DNA, the CDR3 is TGCGCCAGCCGCAGCCGAGTGGGATACGAGCAGTACTTC. It translates to CASRSRVGYEQYF.